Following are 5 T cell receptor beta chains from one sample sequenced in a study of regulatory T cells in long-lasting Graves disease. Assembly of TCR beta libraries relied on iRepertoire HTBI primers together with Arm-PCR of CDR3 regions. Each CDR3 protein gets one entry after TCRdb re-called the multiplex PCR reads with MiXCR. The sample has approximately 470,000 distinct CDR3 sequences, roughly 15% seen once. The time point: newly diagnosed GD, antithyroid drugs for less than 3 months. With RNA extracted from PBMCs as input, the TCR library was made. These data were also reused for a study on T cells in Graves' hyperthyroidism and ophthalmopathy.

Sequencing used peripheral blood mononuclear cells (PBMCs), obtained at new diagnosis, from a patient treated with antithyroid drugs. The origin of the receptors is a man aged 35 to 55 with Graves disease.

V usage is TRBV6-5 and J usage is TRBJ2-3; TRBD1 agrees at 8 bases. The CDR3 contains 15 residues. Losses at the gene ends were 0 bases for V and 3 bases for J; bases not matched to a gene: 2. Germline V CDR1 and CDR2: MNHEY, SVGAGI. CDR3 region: CASSYSGQVTDTQYF. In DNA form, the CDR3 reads TGTGCCAGCAGTTACTCGGGACAGGTGACAGATACGCAGTATTTT.

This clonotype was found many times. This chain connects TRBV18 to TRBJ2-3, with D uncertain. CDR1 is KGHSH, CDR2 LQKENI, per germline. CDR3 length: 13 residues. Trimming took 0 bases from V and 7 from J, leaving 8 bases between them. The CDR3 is CASSPPSRNTQYF. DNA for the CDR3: TGTGCCAGCTCACCACCTAGCAGGAATACGCAGTATTTT.

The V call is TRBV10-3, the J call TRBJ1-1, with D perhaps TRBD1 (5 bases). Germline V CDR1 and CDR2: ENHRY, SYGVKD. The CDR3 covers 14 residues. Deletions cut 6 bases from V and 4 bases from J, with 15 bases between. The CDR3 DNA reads TGTGCCATCAGCGCTTGGGACGAAGTCACTGAAGCTTTCTTT. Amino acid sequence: CAISAWDEVTEAFF.

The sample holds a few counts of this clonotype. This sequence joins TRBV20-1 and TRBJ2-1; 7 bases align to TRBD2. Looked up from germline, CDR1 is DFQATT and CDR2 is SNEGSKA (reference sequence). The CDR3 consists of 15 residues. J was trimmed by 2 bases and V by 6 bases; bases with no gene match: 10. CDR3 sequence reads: CSAFRLAEAYNEQFF. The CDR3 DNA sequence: TGCAGTGCCTTCAGGCTAGCGGAGGCCTACAATGAGCAGTTCTTC.

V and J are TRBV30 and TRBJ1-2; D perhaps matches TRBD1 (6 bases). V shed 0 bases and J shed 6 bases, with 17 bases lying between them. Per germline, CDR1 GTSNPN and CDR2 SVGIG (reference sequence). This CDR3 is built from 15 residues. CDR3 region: CAWSVSGGGMDGYTF. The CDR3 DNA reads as TGTGCCTGGAGTGTGTCTGGAGGGGGAATGGATGGCTACACCTTC.